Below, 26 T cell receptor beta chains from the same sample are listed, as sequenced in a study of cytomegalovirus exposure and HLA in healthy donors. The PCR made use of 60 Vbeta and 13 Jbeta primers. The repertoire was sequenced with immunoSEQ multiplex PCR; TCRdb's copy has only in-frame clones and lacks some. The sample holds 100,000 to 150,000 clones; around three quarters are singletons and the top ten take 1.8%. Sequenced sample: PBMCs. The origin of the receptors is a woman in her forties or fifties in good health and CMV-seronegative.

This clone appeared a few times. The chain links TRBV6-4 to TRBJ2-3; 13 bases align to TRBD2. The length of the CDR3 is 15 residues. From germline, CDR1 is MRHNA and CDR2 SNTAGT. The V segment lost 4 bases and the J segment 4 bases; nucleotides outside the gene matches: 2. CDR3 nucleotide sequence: TGTGCCAGCAGTGGGACTAGCGGGAGCCCAGATACGCAGTATTTT. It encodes CASSGTSGSPDTQYF.

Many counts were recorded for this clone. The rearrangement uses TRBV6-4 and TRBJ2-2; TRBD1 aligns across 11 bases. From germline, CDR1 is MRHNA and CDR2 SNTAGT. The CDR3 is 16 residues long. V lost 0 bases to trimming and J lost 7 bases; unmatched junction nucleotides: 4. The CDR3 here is CASSDSGQGASGELFF. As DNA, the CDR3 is TGTGCCAGCAGTGACTCTGGACAGGGGGCAAGCGGGGAGCTGTTTTTT.

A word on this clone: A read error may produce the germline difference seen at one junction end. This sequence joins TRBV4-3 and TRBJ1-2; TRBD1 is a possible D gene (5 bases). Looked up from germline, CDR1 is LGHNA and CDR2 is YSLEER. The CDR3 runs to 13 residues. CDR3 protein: CASSQDTYMGYPF. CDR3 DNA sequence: TGCGCCAGCAGCCAGGACACTTACATGGGCTACCCCTTC.

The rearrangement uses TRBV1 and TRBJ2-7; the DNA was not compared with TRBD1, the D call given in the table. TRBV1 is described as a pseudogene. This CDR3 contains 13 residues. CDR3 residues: CTSSQTPDSGQYV. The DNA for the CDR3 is TGCACCAGCAGCCAGACCCCGGACAGTGGGCAGTACGTC.

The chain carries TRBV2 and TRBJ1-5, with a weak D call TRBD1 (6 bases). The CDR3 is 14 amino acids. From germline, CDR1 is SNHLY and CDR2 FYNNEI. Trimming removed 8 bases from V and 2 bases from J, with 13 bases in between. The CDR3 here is CASSTGSGNQPQHF. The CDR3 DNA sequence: TGTGCCAGCTCAACAGGGTCTGGCAATCAGCCCCAGCATTTT.

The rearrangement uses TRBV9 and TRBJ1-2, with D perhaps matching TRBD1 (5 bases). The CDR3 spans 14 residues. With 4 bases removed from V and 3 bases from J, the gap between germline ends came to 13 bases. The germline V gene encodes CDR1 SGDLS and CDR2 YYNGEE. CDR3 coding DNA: TGTGCCAGCAGCCCCAGGACATTGGACTATGGCTACACCTTC. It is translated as CASSPRTLDYGYTF.

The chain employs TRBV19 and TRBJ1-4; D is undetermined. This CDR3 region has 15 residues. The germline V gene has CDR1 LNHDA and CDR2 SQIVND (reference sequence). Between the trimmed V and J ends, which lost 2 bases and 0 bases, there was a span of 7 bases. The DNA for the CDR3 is TGTGCCAGTAGTATAACAGTTACAACTAATGAAAAACTGTTTTTT. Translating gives CASSITVTTNEKLFF.

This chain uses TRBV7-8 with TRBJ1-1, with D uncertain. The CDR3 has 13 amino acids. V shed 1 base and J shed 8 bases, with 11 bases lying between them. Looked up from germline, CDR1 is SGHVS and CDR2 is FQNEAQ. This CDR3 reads CASSLGRMSEAFF. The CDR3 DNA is TGTGCCAGCAGCTTAGGCAGGATGTCAGAAGCTTTCTTT. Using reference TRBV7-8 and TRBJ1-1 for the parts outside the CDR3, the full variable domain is GAGVSQSPRYKVAKRGQDVALRCDPISGHVSLFWYQQALGQGPEFLTYFQNEAQLDKSGLPSDRFFAERPEGSVSTLKIQRTQQEDSAVYLCASSLGRMSEAFFGQGTRLTVV.

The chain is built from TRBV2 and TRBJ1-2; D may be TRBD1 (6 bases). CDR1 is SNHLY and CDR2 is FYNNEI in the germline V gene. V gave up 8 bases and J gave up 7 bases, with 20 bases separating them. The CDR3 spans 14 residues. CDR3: CASGDGQTFGGYTF. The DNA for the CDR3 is TGTGCCAGCGGGGACGGACAGACCTTCGGTGGCTACACCTTC.

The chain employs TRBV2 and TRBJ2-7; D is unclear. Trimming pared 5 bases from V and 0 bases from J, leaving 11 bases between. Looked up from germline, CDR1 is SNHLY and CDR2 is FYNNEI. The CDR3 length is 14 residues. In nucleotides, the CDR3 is TGTGCCAGCAGTTATACAGCCCACTCCTACGAGCAGTACTTC. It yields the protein CASSYTAHSYEQYF.

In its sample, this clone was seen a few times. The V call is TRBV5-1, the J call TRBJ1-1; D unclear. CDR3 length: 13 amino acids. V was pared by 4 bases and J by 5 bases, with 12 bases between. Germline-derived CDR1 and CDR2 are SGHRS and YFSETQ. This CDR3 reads CASSQEINTEAFF. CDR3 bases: TGCGCCAGCAGCCAGGAAATAAATACTGAAGCTTTCTTT.

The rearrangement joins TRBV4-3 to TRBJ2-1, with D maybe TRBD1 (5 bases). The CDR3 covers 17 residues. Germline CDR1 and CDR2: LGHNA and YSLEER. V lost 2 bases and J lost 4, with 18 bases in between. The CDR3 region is CASSQWGLPTDYNEQFF. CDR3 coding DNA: TGCGCCAGCAGCCAATGGGGCCTACCGACCGATTACAATGAGCAGTTCTTC.

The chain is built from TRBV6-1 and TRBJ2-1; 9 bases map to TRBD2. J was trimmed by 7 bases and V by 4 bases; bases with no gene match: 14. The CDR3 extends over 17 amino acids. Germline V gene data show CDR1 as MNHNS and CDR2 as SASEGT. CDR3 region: CASSVYSAGLAGNEQFF. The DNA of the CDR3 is TGTGCCAGCAGTGTGTATTCGGCGGGACTAGCTGGGAATGAGCAGTTCTTC.

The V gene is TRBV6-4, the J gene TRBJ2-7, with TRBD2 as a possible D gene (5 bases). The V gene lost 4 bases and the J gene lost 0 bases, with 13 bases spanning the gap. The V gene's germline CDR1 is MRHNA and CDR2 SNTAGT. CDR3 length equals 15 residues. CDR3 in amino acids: CASSVPDSLSYEQYV. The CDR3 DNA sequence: TGTGCCAGCAGTGTCCCGGACTCCCTCTCCTACGAGCAGTACGTC.

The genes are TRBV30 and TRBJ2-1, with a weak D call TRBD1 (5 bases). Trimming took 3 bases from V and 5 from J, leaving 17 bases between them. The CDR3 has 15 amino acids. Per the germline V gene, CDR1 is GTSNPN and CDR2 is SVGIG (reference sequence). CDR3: CAWRQYVGRDNEQFF. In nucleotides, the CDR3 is TGTGCCTGGAGGCAATATGTGGGGCGTGACAATGAGCAGTTCTTC. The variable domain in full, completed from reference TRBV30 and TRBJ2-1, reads SQTIHQWPATLVQPVGSPLSLECTVEGTSNPNLYWYRQAAGRGLQLLFYSVGIGQISSEVPQNLSASRPQDRQFILSSKKLLLSDSGFYLCAWRQYVGRDNEQFFGPGTRLTVL.

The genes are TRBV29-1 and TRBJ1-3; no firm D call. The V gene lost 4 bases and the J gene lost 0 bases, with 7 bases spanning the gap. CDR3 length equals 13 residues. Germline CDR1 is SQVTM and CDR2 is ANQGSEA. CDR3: CSVGSLSGNTIYF. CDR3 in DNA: TGCAGCGTTGGGAGCCTCTCTGGAAACACCATATATTTT. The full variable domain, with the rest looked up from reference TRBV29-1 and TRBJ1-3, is SAVISQKPSRDICQRGTSLTIQCQVDSQVTMMFWYRQQPGQSLTLIATANQGSEATYESGFVIDKFPISRPNLTFSTLTVSNMSPEDSSIYLCSVGSLSGNTIYFGEGSWLTVV.

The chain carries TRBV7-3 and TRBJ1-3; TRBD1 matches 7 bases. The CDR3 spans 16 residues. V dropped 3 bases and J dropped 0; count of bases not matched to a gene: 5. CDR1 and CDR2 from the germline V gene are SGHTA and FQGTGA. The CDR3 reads CASSLTGTNSGNTIYF. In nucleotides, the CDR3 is TGTGCCAGCAGCTTGACAGGGACCAACTCTGGAAACACCATATATTTT.

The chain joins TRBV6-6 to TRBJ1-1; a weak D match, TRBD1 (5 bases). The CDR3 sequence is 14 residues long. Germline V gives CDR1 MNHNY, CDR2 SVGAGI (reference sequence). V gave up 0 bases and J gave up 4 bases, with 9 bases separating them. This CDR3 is CASSYSSRATEAFF. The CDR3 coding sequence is TGTGCCAGCAGTTACTCGAGCAGGGCCACTGAAGCTTTCTTT.

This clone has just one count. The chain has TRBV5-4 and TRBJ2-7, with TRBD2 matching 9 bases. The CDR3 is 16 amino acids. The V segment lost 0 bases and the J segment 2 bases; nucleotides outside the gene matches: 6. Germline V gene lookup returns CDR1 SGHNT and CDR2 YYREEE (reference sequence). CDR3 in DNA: TGTGCCAGCAGCTTGGAAGGCGGGAGGGCCACCTACGAGCAGTACGTC. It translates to CASSLEGGRATYEQYV.

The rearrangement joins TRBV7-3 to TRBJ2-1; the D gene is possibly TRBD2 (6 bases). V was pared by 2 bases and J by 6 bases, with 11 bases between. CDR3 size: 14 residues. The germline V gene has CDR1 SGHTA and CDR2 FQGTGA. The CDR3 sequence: CASSLGRQSNEQFF. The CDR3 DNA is TGTGCCAGCAGCTTAGGGAGGCAGTCCAATGAGCAGTTCTTC.

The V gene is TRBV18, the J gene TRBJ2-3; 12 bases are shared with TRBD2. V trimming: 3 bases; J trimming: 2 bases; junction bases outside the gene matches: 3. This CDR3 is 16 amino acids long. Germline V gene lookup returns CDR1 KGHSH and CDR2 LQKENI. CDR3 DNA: TGTGCCAGCTCACCTTGGACTAGCGGGACCACAGATACGCAGTATTTT. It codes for CASSPWTSGTTDTQYF.

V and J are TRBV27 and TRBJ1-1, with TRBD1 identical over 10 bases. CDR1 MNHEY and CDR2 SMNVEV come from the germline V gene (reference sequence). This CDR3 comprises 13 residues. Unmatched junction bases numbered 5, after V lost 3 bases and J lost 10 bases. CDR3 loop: CASSFGTGAPAFF. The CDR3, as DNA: TGTGCCAGCAGTTTTGGGACAGGGGCGCCAGCTTTCTTT.

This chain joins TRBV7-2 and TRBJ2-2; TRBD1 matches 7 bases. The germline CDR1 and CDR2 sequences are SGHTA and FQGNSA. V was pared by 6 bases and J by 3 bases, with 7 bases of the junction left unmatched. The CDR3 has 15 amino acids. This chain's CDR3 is CASSRDRLYTGELFF. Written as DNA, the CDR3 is TGTGCCAGCAGTCGGGACAGACTATACACCGGGGAGCTGTTTTTT.

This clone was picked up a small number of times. Here the CDR3 reads CASSLSATGGYEQYF. CDR3 sequence (DNA): TGTGCCAGCAGTTTATCGGCCACAGGGGGGTACGAGCAGTACTTC. The rearrangement links TRBV27 to TRBJ2-7; 8 bases are a match to TRBD1. V dropped 0 bases and J dropped 4; count of bases not matched to a gene: 5. The CDR3 runs to 15 residues. The germline V gene encodes CDR1 MNHEY and CDR2 SMNVEV (reference sequence).

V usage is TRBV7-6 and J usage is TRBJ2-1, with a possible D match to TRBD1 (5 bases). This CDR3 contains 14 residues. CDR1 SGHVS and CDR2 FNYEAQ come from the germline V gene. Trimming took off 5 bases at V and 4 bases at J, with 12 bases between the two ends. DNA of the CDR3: TGTGCCAGCAGCGTAGGTCCAGGGTACAATGAGCAGTTCTTC. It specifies CASSVGPGYNEQFF.

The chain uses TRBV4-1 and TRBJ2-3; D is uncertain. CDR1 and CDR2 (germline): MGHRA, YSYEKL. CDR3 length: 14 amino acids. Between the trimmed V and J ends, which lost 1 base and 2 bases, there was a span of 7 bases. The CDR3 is CASSQGTDTDTQYF. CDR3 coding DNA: TGCGCCAGCAGCCAAGGTACTGACACAGATACGCAGTATTTT.